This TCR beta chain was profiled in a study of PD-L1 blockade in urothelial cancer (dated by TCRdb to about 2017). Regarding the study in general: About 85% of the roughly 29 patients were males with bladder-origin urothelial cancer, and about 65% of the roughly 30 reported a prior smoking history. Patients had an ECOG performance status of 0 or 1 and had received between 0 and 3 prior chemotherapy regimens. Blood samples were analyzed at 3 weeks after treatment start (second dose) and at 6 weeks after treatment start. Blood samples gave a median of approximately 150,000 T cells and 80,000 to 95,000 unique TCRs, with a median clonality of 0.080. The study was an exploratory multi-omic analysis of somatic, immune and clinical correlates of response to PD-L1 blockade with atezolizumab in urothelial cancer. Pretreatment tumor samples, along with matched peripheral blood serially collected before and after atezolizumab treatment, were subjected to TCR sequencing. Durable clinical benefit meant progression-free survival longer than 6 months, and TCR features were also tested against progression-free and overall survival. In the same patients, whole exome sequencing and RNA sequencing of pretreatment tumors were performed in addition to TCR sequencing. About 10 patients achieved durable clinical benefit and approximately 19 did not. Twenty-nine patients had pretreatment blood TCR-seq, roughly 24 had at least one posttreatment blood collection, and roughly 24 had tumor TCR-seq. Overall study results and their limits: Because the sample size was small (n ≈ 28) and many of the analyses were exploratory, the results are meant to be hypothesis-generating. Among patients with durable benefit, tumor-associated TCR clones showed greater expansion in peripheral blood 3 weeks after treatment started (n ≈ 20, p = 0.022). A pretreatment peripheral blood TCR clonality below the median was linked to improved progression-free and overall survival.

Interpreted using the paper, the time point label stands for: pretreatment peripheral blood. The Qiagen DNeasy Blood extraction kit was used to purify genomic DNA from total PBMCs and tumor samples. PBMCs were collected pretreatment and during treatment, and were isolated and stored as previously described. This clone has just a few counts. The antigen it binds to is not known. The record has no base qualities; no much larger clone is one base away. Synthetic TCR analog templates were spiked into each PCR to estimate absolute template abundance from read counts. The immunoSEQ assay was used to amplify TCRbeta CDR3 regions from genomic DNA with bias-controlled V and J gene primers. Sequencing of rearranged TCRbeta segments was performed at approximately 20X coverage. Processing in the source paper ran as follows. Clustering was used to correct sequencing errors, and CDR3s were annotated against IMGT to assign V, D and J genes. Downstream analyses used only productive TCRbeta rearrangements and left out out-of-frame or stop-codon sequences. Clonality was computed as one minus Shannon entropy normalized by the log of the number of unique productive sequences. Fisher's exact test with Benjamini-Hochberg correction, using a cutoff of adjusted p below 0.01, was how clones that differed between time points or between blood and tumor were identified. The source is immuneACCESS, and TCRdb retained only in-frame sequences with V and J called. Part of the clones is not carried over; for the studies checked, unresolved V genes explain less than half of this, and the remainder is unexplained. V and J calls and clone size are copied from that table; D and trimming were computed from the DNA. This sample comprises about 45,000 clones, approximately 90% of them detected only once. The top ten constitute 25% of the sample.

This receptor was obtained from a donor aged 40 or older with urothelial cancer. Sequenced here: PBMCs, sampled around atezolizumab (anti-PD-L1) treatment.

Read as DNA, the sequence is TGCGCCAGCAGGTCTAGCGGGGCCTACGAGCAGTACTTC. Translation gives CASRSSGAYEQYF. The sequence joins TRBV10-1 to TRBJ2-7, with 9 central nucleotides matching TRBD2. CDR1 is given as WNHNN and CDR2 as SYGVQD, both from the germline V gene (reference sequence). Inclusive of the bounding cysteine and phenylalanine, the CDR3 is 13 residues long. Only CDR3 DNA is held: 39 bases, read in frame from base 1. V and J are trimmed by 6 bases and 2 bases, and the gene matches miss 2 bases of the junction.